The 23 T cell receptor beta chains below were found in one sample sequenced in a study of T cell repertoires in cytomegalovirus infection. TCRdb independently ran MiXCR on the reads; one entry per CDR3 protein. The data show some 120,000 distinct CDR3 sequences, approximately 30% seen once. Which antigens these TCRs recognize remains unknown. Sample: CD8+ T cells from cultured PBMCs, taken from culture after CMV antigen stimulation. These receptor sequences come from a human donor in good health (CMV status not recorded). Some clones in this sample may be carry-over from other donors' samples.

This clonotype showed up just a few times. The V call is TRBV6-1, the J call TRBJ1-6, with D perhaps TRBD1 (5 bases). The CDR3 loop spans 19 amino acids. V was trimmed by 2 bases and J by 3 bases, leaving 20 bases between them. CDR1 MNHNS and CDR2 SASEGT come from the germline V gene. The CDR3 bases are TGTGCCAGCAGTGAACGGATCCGGGGCACGCGTAACTATAATTCACCCCTCCACTTT. Amino acid sequence: CASSERIRGTRNYNSPLHF.

V gene TRBV19 combines with J gene TRBJ2-7; D ambiguous. Trimming removed 4 bases at V and 5 bases at J, with 15 bases between. CDR3 length: 14 amino acids. Germline assignment: CDR1 LNHDA and CDR2 SQIVND (reference sequence). CDR3 protein: CASSKPGLSDEQYF. CDR3 DNA: TGTGCCAGTAGTAAGCCAGGCCTCAGCGACGAGCAGTACTTC. The entire variable domain, with the rest obtained from reference TRBV19 and TRBJ2-7, is as follows: DGGITQSPKYLFRKEGQNVTLSCEQNLNHDAMYWYRQDPGQGLRLIYYSQIVNDFQKGDIAEGYSVSREKKESFPLTVTSAQKNPTAFYLCASSKPGLSDEQYFGPGTRLTVT.

The V call is TRBV7-6, the J call TRBJ2-3; D is possibly TRBD1 (6 bases). Germline V gene lookup returns CDR1 SGHVS and CDR2 FNYEAQ. This CDR3 has 17 amino acids. V was pared by 1 base and J by 4 bases, with 18 bases between. This chain's CDR3 is CASSLVGAGEYADTQYF. The CDR3, as DNA: TGTGCCAGCAGCTTAGTAGGTGCAGGGGAGTACGCAGATACGCAGTATTTT.

The gene calls are TRBV19 and TRBJ2-7; TRBD2 might be the D (6 bases). The CDR3 length is 15 residues. The V end lost 2 bases, the J end lost 3 bases, and 14 bases lay between the germline ends. From germline, CDR1 is LNHDA and CDR2 SQIVND (reference sequence). The CDR3, as DNA: TGTGCCAGTAGTATAACCCCCGGGGGAAACTACGAGCAGTACTTC. This translates into CASSITPGGNYEQYF.

V and J are TRBV12-5 and TRBJ1-6, with 8 bases aligning to TRBD1. With 0 bases clipped from V and 6 bases from J, the junction kept 7 bases outside the gene matches. CDR3 length: 17 amino acids. The V gene's germline CDR1 is LGHNT and CDR2 FRNRAP. CDR3 in amino acids: CASGLVPGQDLNSPLHF. Here the CDR3 DNA reads TGTGCTAGTGGTTTGGTCCCGGGACAGGACCTTAATTCACCCCTCCACTTT.

This clonotype showed up many times. This chain uses TRBV7-2 with TRBJ1-1; D remains unclear. The germline CDR1 and CDR2 sequences are SGHTA and FQGNSA. The V gene lost 6 bases and the J gene lost 5 bases, with 7 bases spanning the gap. CDR3 length equals 11 residues. CDR3 amino acids: CASRLVTEAFF. The CDR3, as DNA: TGTGCCAGCAGATTGGTAACTGAAGCTTTCTTT.

This clonotype was picked up a small number of times. The rearrangement uses TRBV6-2 or TRBV6-3 and TRBJ2-2; TRBD2 might be the D (6 bases). The CDR3 runs to 16 residues. Per the germline V gene, CDR1 is MNHEY and CDR2 is SVGEGT. Deletions cut 4 bases from V and 3 bases from J, with 15 bases between. The CDR3 coding sequence is TGTGCCAGCAGTTCCTCCTACGGGGGATACACCGGGGAGCTGTTTTTT. Its protein is CASSSSYGGYTGELFF.

This rearrangement joins TRBV7-9 to TRBJ1-2; no definite D call. This CDR3 has 14 amino acids. In germline, CDR1 is SEHNR, CDR2 FQNEAQ (reference sequence). Trimming shortened V by 4 bases and J by 7 bases, and 16 bases separated the two germline ends. Written as DNA, the CDR3 is TGTGCCAGCAGCTCAACCTCCCCTCGGGTTGGCTACACCTTC. It translates to CASSSTSPRVGYTF.

The rearrangement links TRBV2 to TRBJ2-4; perhaps TRBD2 as D (5 bases). This CDR3 spans 12 amino acids. V dropped 5 bases and J dropped 11 bases, with 13 bases sitting between them. CDR1 is SNHLY and CDR2 is FYNNEI in the germline V gene. CDR3 coding DNA: TGTGCCAGCAGTCCGTCTCGGAGGTTTCAGTACTTC. Amino acids: CASSPSRRFQYF.

The rearrangement links TRBV6-5 to TRBJ2-3; D tentatively fits TRBD1 or TRBD2 (5 bases each). CDR3 size: 14 residues. V lost 0 bases to trimming and J lost 3 bases, with 7 bases between them. Germline CDR1 reads MNHEY; CDR2 reads SVGAGI. CDR3 region: CASSYSGETDTQYF. DNA for the CDR3: TGTGCCAGCAGTTACTCGGGGGAAACAGATACGCAGTATTTT.

This CDR3 is CASSYSRQGGPTYEQYF. The DNA of the CDR3 is TGTGCCAGCAGTTACTCGAGGCAGGGGGGACCCACCTACGAGCAGTACTTC. The V gene is TRBV6-6, the J gene TRBJ2-7, with D perhaps TRBD1 (7 bases). The V end lost 0 bases, the J end lost 2 bases, and 17 bases lay between the germline ends. The germline gives CDR1 MNHNY, CDR2 SVGAGI (reference sequence). This CDR3 spans 17 amino acids.

Points on this clonotype: Since a much larger clone is just one base distant, this may be a read error. This CDR3 is missing its conserved last phenylalanine or tryptophan, likely due to a read error. Written as DNA, the CDR3 is TGTGCCAGCAGCTTAGCCCCCGGTTTGGCGGGGATGGCAGATACGCAGTATTTG. It specifies CASSLAPGLAGMADTQYL. The chain carries TRBV7-6 and TRBJ2-3; tentative D call: TRBD2 (6 bases). Germline V lookup: CDR1 SGHVS, CDR2 FNYEAQ. This CDR3 is built from 18 residues. Trimming cost V 0 bases and J 4 bases, with 20 bases left between them.

The rearrangement links TRBV27 to TRBJ1-5; 10 bases are a match to TRBD1. Germline assignment: CDR1 MNHEY and CDR2 SMNVEV (reference sequence). This CDR3 is built from 15 residues. V lost 4 bases and J lost 2; bases outside the gene matches: 2. This CDR3 reads CASSYGTGGNQPQHF. CDR3 nucleotides: TGTGCCAGCAGTTACGGGACAGGGGGCAATCAGCCCCAGCATTTT.

This clonotype was observed many times. V and J are TRBV12-3 or TRBV12-4 and TRBJ2-3; 9 nucleotides line up with TRBD2. The CDR3 contains 14 residues. With 6 bases clipped from V and 8 bases from J, the junction kept 9 bases outside the gene matches. Written as DNA, the CDR3 is TGTGCCAGCAGCCGCCTAGCGGGGTCGGGTACGCAGTATTTT. This codes for CASSRLAGSGTQYF.

The chain links TRBV27 to TRBJ1-5; D remains ambiguous. V lost 7 bases and J 3 bases, leaving 10 bases between the germline ends. The CDR3 spans 13 residues. Germline CDR1 reads MNHEY; CDR2 reads SMNVEV (reference sequence). The CDR3: CASKVSYNQPQHF. Written as DNA, the CDR3 is TGTGCCAGCAAGGTCAGTTACAATCAGCCCCAGCATTTT.

The gene calls are TRBV15 and TRBJ2-5, with no clear D. The CDR3 sequence is 13 residues long. Germline V gene lookup returns CDR1 LNHNV and CDR2 YYDKDF (reference sequence). Trimming removed 5 bases from V and 5 bases from J, with 12 bases in between. CDR3 sequence: CATSRTSQETQYF. The CDR3 DNA is TGTGCCACCAGCCGTACCTCGCAGGAGACCCAGTACTTC.

The genes are TRBV20-1 and TRBJ1-6, with a possible D match to TRBD1 (6 bases). The CDR3 runs 16 residues. V was pared by 7 bases and J by 8 bases, with 24 bases between. Germline V lookup: CDR1 DFQATT, CDR2 SNEGSKA (reference sequence). This CDR3 is CSVTPWGRLLYSPLHF. The CDR3 DNA reads as TGCAGTGTTACACCCTGGGGGCGACTTTTGTATTCACCCCTCCACTTT.

The chain employs TRBV6-5 and TRBJ2-3; D may be TRBD2 (6 bases). Trimming left V 5 bases short and J 0 bases short, with 12 bases between. CDR3 length equals 15 residues. The germline V gene encodes CDR1 MNHEY and CDR2 SVGAGI. CDR3 bases: TGTGCCAGCAGTGCTGGGACTTCTAGCACAGATACGCAGTATTTT. This encodes CASSAGTSSTDTQYF.

The chain uses TRBV6-6 and TRBJ2-7; TRBD2 matches at 11 bases. CDR3 length: 15 residues. J gave up 3 bases and V 4 bases, and 5 bases lay outside the gene matches. CDR1 MNHNY and CDR2 SVGAGI come from the germline V gene (reference sequence). DNA of the CDR3: TGTGCCAGCAGTTTCCCACTAGCGGGGGTCTACGAGCAGTACTTC. Amino acids: CASSFPLAGVYEQYF.

The chain links TRBV4-1 to TRBJ1-2; D gene uncertain. CDR3 size: 12 residues. The V and J ends lost 2 bases and 5 bases respectively, with 6 bases between them. Germline V CDR1 and CDR2: MGHRA, YSYEKL. In nucleotides, the CDR3 is TGCGCCAGCAGCCAATCTTCGTATGGCTACACCTTC. Encoded protein: CASSQSSYGYTF.

This clonotype was detected a few times. The V and J genes are TRBV12-3 or TRBV12-4 and TRBJ2-5, with D hard to call. The V gene lost 2 bases and the J gene lost 1 base, with 8 bases spanning the gap. The CDR3 is 14 residues long. The CDR3 sequence is CASSLPQSQETQYF. Written as DNA, the CDR3 is TGTGCCAGCAGTTTACCCCAGTCCCAAGAGACCCAGTACTTC.

The chain recombines TRBV19 with TRBJ2-7; TRBD1 matches at 10 bases. J gave up 2 bases and V 1 base, and 8 bases lay outside the gene matches. The CDR3 spans 17 residues. Germline CDR1 reads LNHDA; CDR2 reads SQIVND (reference sequence). This chain's CDR3 is CASSIGDRGHPPYEQYF. CDR3 DNA sequence: TGTGCCAGTAGTATAGGAGACAGGGGGCACCCTCCCTACGAGCAGTACTTC. The whole variable domain, filled in from reference TRBV19 and TRBJ2-7, reads DGGITQSPKYLFRKEGQNVTLSCEQNLNHDAMYWYRQDPGQGLRLIYYSQIVNDFQKGDIAEGYSVSREKKESFPLTVTSAQKNPTAFYLCASSIGDRGHPPYEQYFGPGTRLTVT.

This clonotype was counted between two and nine times. The chain combines TRBV6-5 with TRBJ1-5; D is ambiguous. The CDR3 has 14 amino acids. Germline CDR1 is MNHEY and CDR2 is SVGAGI. Trimming left V 0 bases short and J 4 bases short, with 7 bases between. The DNA of the CDR3 is TGTGCCAGCAGTTACTCTAGTACGAATCAGCCCCAGCATTTT. This gives the protein CASSYSSTNQPQHF.